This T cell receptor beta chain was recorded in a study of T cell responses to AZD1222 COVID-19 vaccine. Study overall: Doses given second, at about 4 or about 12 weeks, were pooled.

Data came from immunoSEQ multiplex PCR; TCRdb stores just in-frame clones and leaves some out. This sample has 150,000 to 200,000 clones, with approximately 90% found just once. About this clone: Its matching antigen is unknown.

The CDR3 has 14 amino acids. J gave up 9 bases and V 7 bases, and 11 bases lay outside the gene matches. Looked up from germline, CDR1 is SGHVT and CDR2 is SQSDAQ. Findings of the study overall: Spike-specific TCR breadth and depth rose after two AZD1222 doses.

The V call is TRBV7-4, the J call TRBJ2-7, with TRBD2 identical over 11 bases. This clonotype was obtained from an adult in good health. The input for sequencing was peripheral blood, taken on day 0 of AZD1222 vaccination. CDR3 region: CASNLGVLAGGQYF. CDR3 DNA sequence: TGTGCCAGCAACCTAGGGGTCCTAGCGGGAGGGCAGTACTTC. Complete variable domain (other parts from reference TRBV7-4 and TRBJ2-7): GAGVSQSPRYKVAKRGRDVALRCDSISGHVTLYWYRQTLGQGSEVLTYSQSDAQRDKSGRPSGRFSAERPERSVSTLKIQRTEQGDSAVYLCASNLGVLAGGQYFGPGTRLTVT.